This T cell receptor (beta chain) was recorded in a study of T cells in Graves' hyperthyroidism and ophthalmopathy. Points from the study as a whole: Most expanded thyroid clonotypes above 0.001 recurred in blood.

This clonotype was seen at least ten times. Its antigen is undetermined. This CDR3 has 16 amino acids. The V and J ends lost 6 bases and 4 bases, in that order; junction bases with no gene match: 5. RNA transcripts yielded amplified TCR beta CDR3 regions. The study used the HTBI primer set for a first-round RT-PCR of the TCR CDR3. TCRdb re-called the multiplex PCR reads with MiXCR, one entry per CDR3 protein. The profile shows 620,000 or so distinct CDR3 sequences, about 14% of them singletons. Patients affected by ophthalmopathy presented a Clinical Activity Score of at least 3, a NOSPECS grade of at least 4, and disease duration below 3 months. Uncontrolled infection, other autoimmune disease, pregnancy and lactation each barred patients from inclusion.

The chain recombines TRBV12-3 or TRBV12-4 with TRBJ2-5; 16 positions agree with TRBD2. The TCR originated in a woman aged 50 to 60 with Graves' ophthalmopathy. Sequences were obtained from blood. The CDR3 DNA reads as TGTGCCAGCAGGGGACTAGCGGGAGGGCCGGGAGAGACCCAGTACTTC. It codes for CASRGLAGGPGETQYF.